What follows are 24 T cell receptor beta chains derived from one specimen sequenced in a study of T-cell memory formation after mild COVID-19. Each CDR3 protein gets one entry after TCRdb re-called the 5' RACE reads with MiXCR. Of roughly 500,000 distinct CDR3 sequences listed, around 20% are singletons. Sequenced material: PBMCs or a T cell subset sorted from them (not recorded which). The source of these receptors is an adult woman who had mild COVID-19 (a few samples of this study predate the infection). Cell type and time point are not known.

This chain uses TRBV7-9 with TRBJ2-2; no clear D. The CDR3 covers 14 residues. Deletions cut 2 bases from V and 4 bases from J, with 8 bases between. CDR1 is SEHNR, CDR2 FQNEAQ, per germline (reference sequence). In DNA form, the CDR3 reads TGTGCCAGCAGCTTAACGGGCCTCACCGGGGAGCTGTTTTTT. It yields the protein CASSLTGLTGELFF.

This clonotype has only a few counts. The V gene is TRBV6-2 or TRBV6-3, the J gene TRBJ2-3; 8 bases line up with TRBD2. The CDR3 runs 16 residues. The germline V gene has CDR1 MNHEY and CDR2 SVGEGT. The ends lost 6 bases at V and 1 base at J; junction bases unmatched: 9. The CDR3: CASSPLTSAGTDTQYF. The CDR3 DNA sequence: TGTGCCAGCAGCCCCTTGACTAGCGCCGGCACAGATACGCAGTATTTT.

This clonotype was observed a handful of times. In DNA, the CDR3 is TGTGCCACCAGTGAAGGACAGGGTAGTTCGTTCTTC. Translating it yields CATSEGQGSSFF. V is TRBV24-1 and J is TRBJ2-1, with TRBD1 matching 8 bases. Germline-derived CDR1 and CDR2 are KGHDR and SFDVKD. This CDR3 is 12 amino acids long. The V gene end was trimmed by 4 bases and the J gene end by 15 bases; junction bases not matched to a gene: 7.

This clonotype was observed at least ten times. The chain has TRBV19 and TRBJ2-1; tentatively, D is TRBD2 (6 bases). The CDR3 length is 14 residues. Germline CDR1 is LNHDA and CDR2 is SQIVND (reference sequence). Trimming stripped 6 bases from V and 3 bases from J, with 12 bases between. CDR3 nucleotides: TGTGCCAGTAGCCGAGGAGGGGACTACAATGAGCAGTTCTTC. It is translated as CASSRGGDYNEQFF.

V gene TRBV5-1 combines with J gene TRBJ1-2; 9 bases map to TRBD1. The CDR3 length is 16 residues. With 0 bases clipped from V and 7 bases from J, the junction kept 10 bases outside the gene matches. From germline, CDR1 is SGHRS and CDR2 YFSETQ. CDR3: CASSLGFPQQGAGYTF. In nucleotides, the CDR3 is TGCGCCAGCAGCTTGGGCTTCCCGCAACAGGGGGCTGGCTACACCTTC.

This clonotype turned up a few times. The chain couples TRBV6-2 or TRBV6-3 to TRBJ1-2; D uncertain. V lost 7 bases and J 0 bases, leaving 15 bases between the germline ends. The CDR3 is 15 residues long. Germline assignment: CDR1 MNHEY and CDR2 SVGEGT. The CDR3, as DNA: TGTGCCAGCATCCGGGTCCCCTCGCCTAACTATGGCTACACCTTC. This sequence encodes CASIRVPSPNYGYTF.

This clonotype occurred a few times. The J gene is TRBJ1-3, the V gene TRBV12-3 or TRBV12-4; D gene ambiguous. Trimming removed 6 bases from V and 2 bases from J, with 17 bases in between. The CDR3 is 16 amino acids. The CDR3: CASSATGSGAGNTIYF. Written as DNA, the CDR3 is TGTGCCAGCAGCGCGACTGGCTCCGGAGCTGGAAACACCATATATTTT.

This clonotype has more than one count but fewer than ten. This chain connects TRBV3-1 to TRBJ2-2; 7 bases match TRBD1. CDR1 and CDR2 from the germline V gene are LGHDT and YNNKEL (reference sequence). This CDR3 is 14 amino acids long. Unmatched junction bases numbered 4, after V lost 5 bases and J lost 4 bases. The CDR3 DNA follows: TGTGCCAGCAGCGAAACAGGGGTCACCGGGGAGCTGTTTTTT. As protein: CASSETGVTGELFF.

This clonotype turned up a few times. V and J are TRBV12-3 or TRBV12-4 and TRBJ1-1; D ambiguous. The CDR3 is 15 residues long. Trimming cost V 6 bases and J 6 bases, with 20 bases left between them. CDR3 protein: CASSFWAPPGSEAFF. CDR3 DNA: TGTGCCAGCAGCTTCTGGGCCCCCCCTGGGTCTGAAGCTTTCTTT.

J is TRBJ2-1 and V is TRBV7-3; D gene unclear. V lost 3 bases, J lost 7 bases, and 10 bases lay in between. Germline CDR1 and CDR2: SGHTA and FQGTGA. The CDR3 is made up of 13 amino acids. The CDR3: CASSFSYGNEQFF. CDR3 bases: TGTGCCAGCAGCTTCTCGTACGGAAATGAGCAGTTCTTC.

The chain uses TRBV20-1 and TRBJ2-7; TRBD1 agrees at 7 bases. Germline values: CDR1 DFQATT, CDR2 SNEGSKA (reference sequence). CDR3 size: 14 residues. V was clipped by 5 bases and J by 3 bases; unmatched bases: 10. CDR3: CSAPMGQSFYEQYF. CDR3 nucleotides: TGCAGTGCTCCCATGGGACAGTCTTTCTACGAGCAGTACTTC.

This clonotype was seen a few times. The chain uses TRBV30 and TRBJ2-7; D gene uncertain. Germline V gives CDR1 GTSNPN, CDR2 SVGIG (reference sequence). The CDR3 is 11 amino acids. V was pared by 2 bases and J by 4 bases, with 6 bases between. The DNA for the CDR3 is TGTGCCTGGAGTAAAGTGTACGAGCAGTACTTC. It is translated as CAWSKVYEQYF.

The table lists this clonotype with a few counts. The J gene is TRBJ1-1, the V gene TRBV5-1; 8 bases are shared with TRBD1. The CDR3 has 14 residues. Germline V gene lookup returns CDR1 SGHRS and CDR2 YFSETQ. V was clipped by 4 bases and J by 1 base; unmatched bases: 3. This chain's CDR3 is CASSDGQGNTEAFF. In DNA form, the CDR3 reads TGCGCCAGCAGCGACGGACAGGGGAACACTGAAGCTTTCTTT.

This clonotype has just a few counts. DNA of the CDR3: TGCAGTGCCCAGCCCCGACAAGACGTGTCACCCCTCCACTTT. This codes for CSAQPRQDVSPLHF. J is TRBJ1-6 and V is TRBV20-1; D remains unclear. The ends were cut back, 6 bases at V and 10 bases at J, with 19 bases in the middle. Per the germline V gene, CDR1 is DFQATT and CDR2 is SNEGSKA (reference sequence). This CDR3 has 14 residues.

This clonotype has a handful of counts. V is TRBV5-1 and J is TRBJ2-3, with 9 bases identical to TRBD2. Germline-derived CDR1 and CDR2 are SGHRS and YFSETQ. Trimming at V came to 5 bases and at J to 5 bases, leaving 6 bases not matched to a gene. The CDR3 is made up of 14 amino acids. The chain's CDR3 is CASSRTSVVDTQYF. Here the CDR3 DNA reads TGCGCCAGCAGTCGGACTAGCGTAGTAGATACGCAGTATTTT.

This clonotype has just a few counts. This sequence joins TRBV14 and TRBJ2-2, with 7 bases fitting TRBD1. This CDR3 has 18 amino acids. Germline V lookup: CDR1 SGHDN, CDR2 FVKESK. The V and J ends lost 4 bases and 4 bases, in that order; junction bases with no gene match: 15. This CDR3 reads CASSLGGRTALGTGELFF. Here the CDR3 DNA reads TGTGCCAGCAGCCTAGGGGGCAGGACCGCGCTAGGCACCGGGGAGCTGTTTTTT.

V is TRBV29-1 and J is TRBJ2-5, with D tentatively TRBD1 (5 bases). The CDR3 sequence is 13 residues long. The germline V gene has CDR1 SQVTM and CDR2 ANQGSEA. V dropped 3 bases and J dropped 2 bases, with 10 bases sitting between them. The CDR3 nucleotides are TGCAGCGTTGAGTGGACACCTCAAGAGACCCAGTACTTC. Its translation is CSVEWTPQETQYF.

The genes are TRBV11-2 and TRBJ1-6; D is perhaps TRBD1 (6 bases). This CDR3 contains 13 residues. V shed 8 bases and J shed 9 bases, with 14 bases lying between them. The germline V gene has CDR1 SGHAT and CDR2 FQNNGV. This CDR3 is CASSGTPPSPLHF. The CDR3 DNA follows: TGTGCCAGCTCCGGGACACCCCCTTCACCCCTCCACTTT.

This clonotype was found a few times. This chain uses TRBV20-1 with TRBJ1-2, with D possibly matching TRBD1 (5 bases). This CDR3 is built from 14 residues. V was trimmed by 6 bases and J by 0 bases, leaving 14 bases between them. The germline gives CDR1 DFQATT, CDR2 SNEGSKA (reference sequence). The CDR3 loop reads CSAQDSQANYGYTF. DNA of the CDR3: TGCAGTGCACAAGACAGTCAGGCTAACTATGGCTACACCTTC.

The chain uses TRBV10-3 and TRBJ2-7; 16 bases are shared with TRBD2. This CDR3 spans 16 amino acids. Germline V gene data show CDR1 as ENHRY and CDR2 as SYGVKD. The trim removed 5 bases at V and 3 bases at J, leaving 4 bases unmatched. CDR3 residues: CAISPGTSGGGYEQYF. DNA for the CDR3: TGTGCCATCAGTCCCGGGACTAGCGGGGGGGGCTACGAGCAGTACTTC.

The CDR3 DNA reads TGCAGTGCTAGAACTACTAGCGGGGGCACAGATACGCAGTATTTT. Encoded protein: CSARTTSGGTDTQYF. This sequence joins TRBV20-1 and TRBJ2-3, with 10 bases that match TRBD2. After removal of 2 bases from V and 1 base from J, the junction contained 3 bases not matched to a gene. The CDR3 runs 15 residues. Germline V gene lookup returns CDR1 DFQATT and CDR2 SNEGSKA (reference sequence).

This clonotype appeared a few times. This chain links TRBV12-3 or TRBV12-4 with TRBJ2-2, with D perhaps TRBD2 (5 bases). The V end lost 5 bases, the J end lost 5 bases, and 9 bases lay between the germline ends. The CDR3 length is 13 residues. The CDR3 is CASSPGSTGELFF. CDR3 nucleotide sequence: TGTGCCAGCAGTCCGGGGTCGACCGGGGAGCTGTTTTTT.

This sequence joins TRBV5-4 and TRBJ2-1; unclear D gene. Trimming took off 0 bases at V and 1 base at J, with 8 bases between the two ends. Germline V CDR1 and CDR2: SGHNT, YYREEE (reference sequence). The CDR3 loop spans 15 amino acids. CDR3 region: CASSLGFGSYNEQFF. DNA for the CDR3: TGTGCCAGCAGCTTGGGCTTCGGATCCTACAATGAGCAGTTCTTC.

The chain combines TRBV6-5 with TRBJ1-2; 7 bases agree with TRBD1. The junction had 2 bases not matched to a gene; V was cut back by 4 bases and J by 0 bases. CDR1 is MNHEY, CDR2 SVGAGI, per germline. CDR3 length: 14 residues. DNA for the CDR3: TGTGCCAGCAGTTGGGGACAGACTAACTATGGCTACACCTTC. This codes for CASSWGQTNYGYTF.